The present T cell receptor beta chain was sequenced within a study of cytomegalovirus exposure and HLA in healthy donors. About the research overall: Around 85 million unique TCR sequences came from HLA-typed donors in an early release. Genotyping of 400 or so donors showed that around 85% belonged to the Caucasian-associated ancestry cluster.

Study-wide findings and caveats: Most of the CMV-associated TCR beta chains (in a later analysis) appeared to be HLA-restricted.

Details on this clone: Its antigen is currently unknown.

The study ran its PCR with 60 Vbeta and 13 Jbeta primers. As handled by the study authors: About 10 million of tens of millions of unique TCR beta chains were shared, per a later count. Data came from immunoSEQ multiplex PCR; TCRdb stores just in-frame clones and leaves some out. V, J and clone size were drawn from that table, and D and trimming were deduced from the DNA. The data show hundreds of thousands of clones, over 80% seen once. The sample consisted of PBMCs. This receptor was taken from a boy aged 2 to 10 in good health and CMV-seronegative.

The CDR3 reads CASSKSPGKRNTEAFF. The CDR3 bases are TGTGCCAGCAGCAAATCCCCAGGGAAGAGAAACACTGAAGCTTTCTTT. J is TRBJ1-1 and V is TRBV21-1; the table's D call, TRBD1, has no DNA check behind it. TRBV21-1 is a pseudogene locus. This CDR3 contains 16 residues.